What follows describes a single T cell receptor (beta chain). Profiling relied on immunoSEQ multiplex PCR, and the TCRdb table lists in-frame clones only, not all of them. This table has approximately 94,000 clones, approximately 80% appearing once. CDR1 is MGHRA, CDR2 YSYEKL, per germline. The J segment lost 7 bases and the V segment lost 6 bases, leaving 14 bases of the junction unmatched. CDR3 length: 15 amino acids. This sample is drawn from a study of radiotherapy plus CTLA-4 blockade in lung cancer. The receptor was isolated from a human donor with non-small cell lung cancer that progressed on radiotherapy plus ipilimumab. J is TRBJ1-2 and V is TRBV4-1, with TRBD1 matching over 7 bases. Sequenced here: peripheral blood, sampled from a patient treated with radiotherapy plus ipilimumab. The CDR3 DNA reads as TGCGCCAGCAGTCGGGATACAGGGGCTCCGGCTGGCTACACCTTC. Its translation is CASSRDTGAPAGYTF.